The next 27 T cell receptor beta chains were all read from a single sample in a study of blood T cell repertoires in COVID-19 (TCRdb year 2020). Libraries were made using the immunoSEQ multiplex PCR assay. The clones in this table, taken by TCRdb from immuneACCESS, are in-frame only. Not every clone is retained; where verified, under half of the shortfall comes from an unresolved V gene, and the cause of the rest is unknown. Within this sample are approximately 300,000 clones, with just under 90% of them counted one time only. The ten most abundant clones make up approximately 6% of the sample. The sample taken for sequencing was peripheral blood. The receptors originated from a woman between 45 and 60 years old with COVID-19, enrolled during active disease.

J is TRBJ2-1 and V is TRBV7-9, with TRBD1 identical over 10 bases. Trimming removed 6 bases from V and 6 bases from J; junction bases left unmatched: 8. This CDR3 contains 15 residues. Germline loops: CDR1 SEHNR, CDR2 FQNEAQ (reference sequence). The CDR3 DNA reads TGTGCCAGCAGGGCGGGACAGGGGAGAGGCAATGAGCAGTTCTTC. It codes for CASRAGQGRGNEQFF.

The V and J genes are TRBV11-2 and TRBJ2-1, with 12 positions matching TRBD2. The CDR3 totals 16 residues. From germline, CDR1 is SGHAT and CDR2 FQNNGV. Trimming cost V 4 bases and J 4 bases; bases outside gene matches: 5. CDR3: CASSSGLAGSYNEQFF. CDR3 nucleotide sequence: TGTGCCAGCAGCTCGGGACTAGCGGGTTCATACAATGAGCAGTTCTTC.

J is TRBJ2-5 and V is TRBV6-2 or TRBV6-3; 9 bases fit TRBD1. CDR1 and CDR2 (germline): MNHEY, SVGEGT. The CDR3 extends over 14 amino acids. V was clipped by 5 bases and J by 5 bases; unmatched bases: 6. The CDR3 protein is CASSNRGLWETQYF. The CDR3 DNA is TGTGCCAGCAGTAACAGGGGGCTCTGGGAGACCCAGTACTTC.

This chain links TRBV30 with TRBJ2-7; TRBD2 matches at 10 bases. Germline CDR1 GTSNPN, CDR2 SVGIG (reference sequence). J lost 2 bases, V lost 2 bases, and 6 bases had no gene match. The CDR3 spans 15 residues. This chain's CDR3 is CAWSPRLAGPYEQYF. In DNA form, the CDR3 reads TGTGCCTGGAGTCCTAGACTAGCGGGCCCCTACGAGCAGTACTTC.

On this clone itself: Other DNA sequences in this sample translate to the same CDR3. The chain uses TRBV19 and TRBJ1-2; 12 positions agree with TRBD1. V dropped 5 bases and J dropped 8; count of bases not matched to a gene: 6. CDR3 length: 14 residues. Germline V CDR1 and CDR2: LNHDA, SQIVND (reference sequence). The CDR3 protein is CASSPGQGAGGYTF. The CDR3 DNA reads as TGTGCCAGTAGTCCGGGACAGGGGGCAGGCGGCTACACCTTC. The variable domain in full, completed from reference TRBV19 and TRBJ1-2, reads DGGITQSPKYLFRKEGQNVTLSCEQNLNHDAMYWYRQDPGQGLRLIYYSQIVNDFQKGDIAEGYSVSREKKESFPLTVTSAQKNPTAFYLCASSPGQGAGGYTFGSGTRLTVV.

CDR3 protein: CASSHEWAGSGPGNTIYF. CDR3 sequence (DNA): TGTGCCAGCAGCCACGAGTGGGCCGGGAGCGGCCCTGGAAACACCATATATTTT. This chain joins TRBV7-9 and TRBJ1-3, with unresolved D. There are 18 residues in the CDR3. The ends were cut back, 5 bases at V and 2 bases at J, with 22 bases in the middle. Germline V gives CDR1 SEHNR, CDR2 FQNEAQ (reference sequence).

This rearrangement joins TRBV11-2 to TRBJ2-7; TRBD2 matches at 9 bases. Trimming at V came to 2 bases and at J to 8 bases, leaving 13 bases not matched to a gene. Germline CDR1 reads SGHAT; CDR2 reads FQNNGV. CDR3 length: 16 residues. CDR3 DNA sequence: TGTGCCAGCAGCTTAACCCTTAGCGGGAGAGAGAAAAAGCAGTACTTC. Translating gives CASSLTLSGREKKQYF.

Written as DNA, the CDR3 is TGTGCCAGCAGTTACGGGACAGTAATCGCTAGCAATCAGCCCCAGCATTTT. This codes for CASSYGTVIASNQPQHF. The gene calls are TRBV6-2 or TRBV6-3 and TRBJ1-5; 7 bases are shared with TRBD1. In germline, CDR1 is MNHEY, CDR2 SVGEGT. This CDR3 region has 17 residues. J was trimmed by 0 bases and V by 2 bases; bases with no gene match: 7.

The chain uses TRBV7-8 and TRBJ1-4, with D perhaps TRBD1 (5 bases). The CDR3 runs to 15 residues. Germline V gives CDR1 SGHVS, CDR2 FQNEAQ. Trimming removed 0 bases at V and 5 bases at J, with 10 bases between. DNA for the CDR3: TGTGCCAGCAGCTTAGCGGGGCAGTTGAATGAAAAACTGTTTTTT. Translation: CASSLAGQLNEKLFF.

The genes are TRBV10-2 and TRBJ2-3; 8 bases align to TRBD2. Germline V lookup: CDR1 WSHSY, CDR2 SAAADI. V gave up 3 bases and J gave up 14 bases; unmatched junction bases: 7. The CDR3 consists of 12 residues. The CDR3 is CASSDGRGQRYF. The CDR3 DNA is TGCGCCAGCAGTGACGGGAGGGGCCAACGGTATTTT.

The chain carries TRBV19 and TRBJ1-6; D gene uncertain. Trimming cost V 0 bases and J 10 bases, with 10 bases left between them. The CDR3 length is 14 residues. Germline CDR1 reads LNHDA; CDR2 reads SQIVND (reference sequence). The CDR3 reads CASSIDPTTSPLHF. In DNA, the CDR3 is TGTGCCAGTAGTATAGATCCCACTACCTCACCCCTCCACTTT.

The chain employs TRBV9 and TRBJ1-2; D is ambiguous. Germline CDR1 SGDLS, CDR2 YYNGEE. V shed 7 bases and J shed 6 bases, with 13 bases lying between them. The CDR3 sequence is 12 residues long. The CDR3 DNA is TGTGCCAGCGCCTACCTCGGGAATGGCTACACCTTC. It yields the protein CASAYLGNGYTF.

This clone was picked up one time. As DNA, the CDR3 is TGTGCCAGCAGTGATGGGGCGGGGACCGAACTATCCTACGAGCAGTACTTC. This translates into CASSDGAGTELSYEQYF. This chain uses TRBV2 with TRBJ2-7; possibly TRBD2 for D (6 bases). From germline, CDR1 is SNHLY and CDR2 FYNNEI. The CDR3 sequence is 17 residues long. V gave up 3 bases and J gave up 1 base, with 19 bases separating them.

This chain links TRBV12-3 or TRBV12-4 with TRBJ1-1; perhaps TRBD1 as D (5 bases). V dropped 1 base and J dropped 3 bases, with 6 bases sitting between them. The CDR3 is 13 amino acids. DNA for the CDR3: TGTGCCAGCAGTTTAGGGGGCCACACTGAAGCTTTCTTT. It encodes CASSLGGHTEAFF.

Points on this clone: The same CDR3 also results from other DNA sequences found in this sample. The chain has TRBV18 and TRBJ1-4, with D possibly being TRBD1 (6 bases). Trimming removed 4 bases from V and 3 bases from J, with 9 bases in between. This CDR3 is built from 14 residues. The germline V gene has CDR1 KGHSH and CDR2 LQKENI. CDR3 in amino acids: CASSHGQPNEKLFF. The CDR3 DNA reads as TGTGCCAGCTCACACGGACAGCCTAATGAAAAACTGTTTTTT.

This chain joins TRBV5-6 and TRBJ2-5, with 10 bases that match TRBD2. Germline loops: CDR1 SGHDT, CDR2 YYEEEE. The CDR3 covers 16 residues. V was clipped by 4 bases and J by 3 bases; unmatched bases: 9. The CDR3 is CASSPRWLAGEETQYF. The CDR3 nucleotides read TGTGCCAGCAGCCCCAGGTGGCTAGCGGGAGAAGAGACCCAGTACTTC.

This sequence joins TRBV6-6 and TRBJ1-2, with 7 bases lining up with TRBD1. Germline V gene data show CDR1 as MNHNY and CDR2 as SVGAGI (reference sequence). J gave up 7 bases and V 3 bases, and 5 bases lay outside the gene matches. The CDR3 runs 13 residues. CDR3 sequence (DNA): TGTGCCAGCAGTTATGACAGGGTGGGTGGCTACACCTTC. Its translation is CASSYDRVGGYTF.

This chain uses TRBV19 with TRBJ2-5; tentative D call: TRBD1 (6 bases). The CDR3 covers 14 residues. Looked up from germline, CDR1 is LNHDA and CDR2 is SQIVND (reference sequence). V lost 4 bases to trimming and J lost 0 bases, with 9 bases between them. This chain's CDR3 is CASSTDRYQETQYF. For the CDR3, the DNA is TGTGCCAGTAGTACCGACAGGTACCAAGAGACCCAGTACTTC.

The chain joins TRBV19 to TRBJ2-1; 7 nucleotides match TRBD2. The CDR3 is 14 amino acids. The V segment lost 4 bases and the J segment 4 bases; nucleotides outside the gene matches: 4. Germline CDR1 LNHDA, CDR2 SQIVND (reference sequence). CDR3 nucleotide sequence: TGTGCCAGTAGTAACGCAGCGGGGTACAATGAGCAGTTCTTC. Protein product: CASSNAAGYNEQFF.

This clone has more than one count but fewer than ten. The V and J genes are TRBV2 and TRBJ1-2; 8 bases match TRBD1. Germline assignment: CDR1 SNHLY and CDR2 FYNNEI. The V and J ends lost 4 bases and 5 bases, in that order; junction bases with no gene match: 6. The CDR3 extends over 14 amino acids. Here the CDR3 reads CASSAGQGAYGYTF. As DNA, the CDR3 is TGTGCCAGCAGTGCGGGGCAGGGGGCTTATGGCTACACCTTC.

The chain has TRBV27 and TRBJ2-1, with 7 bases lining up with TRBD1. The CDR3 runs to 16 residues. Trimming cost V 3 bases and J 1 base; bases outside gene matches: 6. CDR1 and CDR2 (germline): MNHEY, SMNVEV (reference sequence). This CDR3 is CASSFDRVRSYNEQFF. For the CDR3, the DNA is TGTGCCAGCAGTTTCGACAGGGTAAGGTCCTACAATGAGCAGTTCTTC.

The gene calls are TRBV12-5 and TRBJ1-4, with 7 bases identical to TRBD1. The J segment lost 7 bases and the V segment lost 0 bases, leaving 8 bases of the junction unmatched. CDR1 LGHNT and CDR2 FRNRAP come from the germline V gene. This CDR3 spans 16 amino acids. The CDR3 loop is CASGLVGNRGTEKLFF. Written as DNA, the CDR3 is TGTGCTAGTGGTTTGGTAGGAAACAGGGGAACTGAAAAACTGTTTTTT.

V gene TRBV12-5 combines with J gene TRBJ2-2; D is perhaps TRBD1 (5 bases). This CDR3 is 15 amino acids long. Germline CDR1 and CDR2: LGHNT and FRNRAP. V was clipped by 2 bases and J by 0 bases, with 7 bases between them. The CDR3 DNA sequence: TGTGCTAGTGGTTTGTTCAGGGCGAACACCGGGGAGCTGTTTTTT. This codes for CASGLFRANTGELFF. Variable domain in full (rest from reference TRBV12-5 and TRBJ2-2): DARVTQTPRHKVTEMGQEVTMRCQPILGHNTVFWYRQTMMQGLELLAYFRNRAPLDDSGMPKDRFSAEMPDATLATLKIQPSEPRDSAVYFCASGLFRANTGELFFGEGSRLTVL.

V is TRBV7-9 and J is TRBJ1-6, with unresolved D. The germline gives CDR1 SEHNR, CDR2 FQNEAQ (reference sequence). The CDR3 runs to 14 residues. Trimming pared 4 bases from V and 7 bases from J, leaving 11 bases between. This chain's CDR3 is CASSSLPPNSPLHF. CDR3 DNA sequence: TGTGCCAGCAGCTCTCTCCCTCCGAATTCACCCCTCCACTTT.

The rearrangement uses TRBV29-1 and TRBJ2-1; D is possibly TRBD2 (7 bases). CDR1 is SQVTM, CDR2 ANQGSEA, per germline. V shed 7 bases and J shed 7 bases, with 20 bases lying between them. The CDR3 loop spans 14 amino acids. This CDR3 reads CSGGGSGTLNEQFF. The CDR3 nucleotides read TGCAGCGGGGGGGGCAGCGGAACCCTAAATGAGCAGTTCTTC.

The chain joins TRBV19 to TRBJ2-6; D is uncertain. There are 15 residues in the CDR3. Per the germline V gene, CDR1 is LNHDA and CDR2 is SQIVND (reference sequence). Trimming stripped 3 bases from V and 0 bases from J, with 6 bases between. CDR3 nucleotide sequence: TGTGCCAGTAGTATCTTCGGCTCTGGGGCCAACGTCCTGACTTTC. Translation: CASSIFGSGANVLTF.

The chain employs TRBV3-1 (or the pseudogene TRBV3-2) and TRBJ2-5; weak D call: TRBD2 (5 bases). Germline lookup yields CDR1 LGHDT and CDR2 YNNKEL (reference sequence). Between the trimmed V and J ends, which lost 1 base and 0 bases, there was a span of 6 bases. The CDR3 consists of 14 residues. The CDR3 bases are TGTGCCAGCAGCCAAGGGACTTACCAAGAGACCCAGTACTTC. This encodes CASSQGTYQETQYF.